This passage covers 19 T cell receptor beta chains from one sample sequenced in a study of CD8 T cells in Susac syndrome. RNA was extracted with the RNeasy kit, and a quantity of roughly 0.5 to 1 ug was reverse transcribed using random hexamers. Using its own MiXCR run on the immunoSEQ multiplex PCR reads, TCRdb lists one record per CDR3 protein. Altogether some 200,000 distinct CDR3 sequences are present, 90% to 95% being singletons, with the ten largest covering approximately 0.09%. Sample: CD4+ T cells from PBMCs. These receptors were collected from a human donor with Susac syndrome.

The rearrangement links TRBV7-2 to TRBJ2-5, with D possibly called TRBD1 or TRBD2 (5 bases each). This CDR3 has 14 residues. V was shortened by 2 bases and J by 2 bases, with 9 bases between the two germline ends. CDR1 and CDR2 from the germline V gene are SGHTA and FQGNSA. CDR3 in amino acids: CASSLRDVQETQYF. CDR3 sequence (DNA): TGTGCCAGCAGCTTAAGGGACGTACAAGAGACCCAGTACTTC.

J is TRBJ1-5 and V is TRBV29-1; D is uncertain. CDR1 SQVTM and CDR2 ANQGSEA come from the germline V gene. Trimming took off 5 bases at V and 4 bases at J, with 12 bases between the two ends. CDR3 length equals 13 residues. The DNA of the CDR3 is TGCAGCGTTCTATTCGGGGAAAATCAGCCCCAGCATTTT. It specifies CSVLFGENQPQHF.

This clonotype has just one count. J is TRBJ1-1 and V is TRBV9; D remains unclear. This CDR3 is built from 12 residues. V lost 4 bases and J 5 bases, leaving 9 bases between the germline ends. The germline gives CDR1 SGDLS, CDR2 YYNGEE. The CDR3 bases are TGTGCCAGCAGCCACTCGGGGACTGAAGCTTTCTTT. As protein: CASSHSGTEAFF.

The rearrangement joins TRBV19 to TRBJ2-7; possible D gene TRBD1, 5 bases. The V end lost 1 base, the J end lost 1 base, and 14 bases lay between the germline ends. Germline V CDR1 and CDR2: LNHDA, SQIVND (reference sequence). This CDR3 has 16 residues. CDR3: CASSIGLEDRSYEQYF. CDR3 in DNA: TGTGCCAGTAGTATAGGACTCGAAGACAGATCCTACGAGCAGTACTTC.

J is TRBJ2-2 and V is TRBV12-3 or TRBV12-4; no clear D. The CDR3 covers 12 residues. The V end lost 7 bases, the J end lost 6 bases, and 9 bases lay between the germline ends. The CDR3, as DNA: TGTGCCAGCAAAACGGGTCCCGGGGAGCTGTTTTTT. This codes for CASKTGPGELFF.

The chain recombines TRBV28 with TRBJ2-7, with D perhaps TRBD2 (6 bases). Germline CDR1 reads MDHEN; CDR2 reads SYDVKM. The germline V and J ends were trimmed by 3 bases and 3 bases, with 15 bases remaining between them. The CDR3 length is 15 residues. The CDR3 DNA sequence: TGTGCCAGCAGTTTTGGAGGGGCAGCCTTCTACGAGCAGTACTTC. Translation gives CASSFGGAAFYEQYF.

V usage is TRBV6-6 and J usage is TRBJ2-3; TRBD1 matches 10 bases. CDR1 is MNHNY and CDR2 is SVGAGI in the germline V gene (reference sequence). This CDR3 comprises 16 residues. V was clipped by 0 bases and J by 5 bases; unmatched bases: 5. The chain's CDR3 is CASSYSSGQGGDTQYF. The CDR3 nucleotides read TGTGCCAGCAGTTACTCGTCCGGACAGGGGGGAGATACGCAGTATTTT.

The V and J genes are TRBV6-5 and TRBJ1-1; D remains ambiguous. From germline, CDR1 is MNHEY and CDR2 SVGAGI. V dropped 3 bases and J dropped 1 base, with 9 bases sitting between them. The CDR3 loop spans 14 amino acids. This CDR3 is CASSYLARNTEAFF. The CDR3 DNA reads TGTGCCAGCAGTTATCTAGCCAGGAACACTGAAGCTTTCTTT.

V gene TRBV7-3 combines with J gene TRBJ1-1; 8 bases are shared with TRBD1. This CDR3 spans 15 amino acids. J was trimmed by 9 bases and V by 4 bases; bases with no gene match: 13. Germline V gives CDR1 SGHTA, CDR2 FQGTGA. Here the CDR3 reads CASSSLGPGQGKAFF. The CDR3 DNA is TGTGCCAGCAGCTCCCTAGGGCCAGGACAGGGAAAAGCTTTCTTT.

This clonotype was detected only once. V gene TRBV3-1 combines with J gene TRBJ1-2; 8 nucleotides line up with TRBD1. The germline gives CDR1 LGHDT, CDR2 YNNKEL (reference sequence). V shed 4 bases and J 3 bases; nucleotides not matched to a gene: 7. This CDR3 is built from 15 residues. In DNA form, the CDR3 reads TGTGCCAGCAGCCCGTGGACAGGGAGCGACTATGGCTACACCTTC. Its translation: CASSPWTGSDYGYTF.

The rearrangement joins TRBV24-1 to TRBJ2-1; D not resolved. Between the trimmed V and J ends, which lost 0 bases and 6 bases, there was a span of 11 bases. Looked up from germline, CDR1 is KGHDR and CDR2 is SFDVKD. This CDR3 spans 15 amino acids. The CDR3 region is CATSDLALRPNEQFF. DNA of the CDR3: TGTGCCACCAGTGATTTGGCCCTAAGACCCAATGAGCAGTTCTTC.

This CDR3 is CAWRVGLQTQYF. The CDR3 DNA follows: TGTGCCTGGAGGGTCGGCCTACAGACCCAGTACTTC. The gene calls are TRBV30 and TRBJ2-5; D not resolved. The germline V gene has CDR1 GTSNPN and CDR2 SVGIG (reference sequence). CDR3 size: 12 residues. V lost 3 bases to trimming and J lost 6 bases, with 11 bases between them. Full variable domain (outside the CDR3, taken from reference TRBV30 and TRBJ2-5): SQTIHQWPATLVQPVGSPLSLECTVEGTSNPNLYWYRQAAGRGLQLLFYSVGIGQISSEVPQNLSASRPQDRQFILSSKKLLLSDSGFYLCAWRVGLQTQYFGPGTRLLVL.

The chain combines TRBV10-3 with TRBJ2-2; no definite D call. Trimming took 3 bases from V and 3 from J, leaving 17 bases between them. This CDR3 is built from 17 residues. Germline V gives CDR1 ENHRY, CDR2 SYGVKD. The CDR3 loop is CAISDRTDDLYTGELFF. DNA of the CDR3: TGTGCCATCAGTGATCGGACCGACGATTTGTACACCGGGGAGCTGTTTTTT.

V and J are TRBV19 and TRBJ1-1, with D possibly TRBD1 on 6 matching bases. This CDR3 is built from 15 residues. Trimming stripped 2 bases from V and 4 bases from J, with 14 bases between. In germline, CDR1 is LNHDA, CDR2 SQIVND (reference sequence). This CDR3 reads CASSILTGGRTEAFF. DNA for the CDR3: TGTGCCAGTAGTATATTAACCGGGGGGCGCACTGAAGCTTTCTTT.

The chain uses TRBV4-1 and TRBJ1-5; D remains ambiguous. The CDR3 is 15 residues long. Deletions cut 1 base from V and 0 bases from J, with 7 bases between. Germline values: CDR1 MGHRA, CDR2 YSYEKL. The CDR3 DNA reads TGCGCCAGCAGCCAAGCGGAGTATAGCAATCAGCCCCAGCATTTT. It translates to CASSQAEYSNQPQHF.

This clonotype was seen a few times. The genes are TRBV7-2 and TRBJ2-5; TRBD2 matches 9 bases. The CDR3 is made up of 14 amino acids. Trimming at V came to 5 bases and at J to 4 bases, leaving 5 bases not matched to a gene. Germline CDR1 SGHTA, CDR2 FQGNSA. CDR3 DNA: TGTGCCAGCAGCCGCGGGGGGGCGGGAGAGACCCAGTACTTC. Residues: CASSRGGAGETQYF.

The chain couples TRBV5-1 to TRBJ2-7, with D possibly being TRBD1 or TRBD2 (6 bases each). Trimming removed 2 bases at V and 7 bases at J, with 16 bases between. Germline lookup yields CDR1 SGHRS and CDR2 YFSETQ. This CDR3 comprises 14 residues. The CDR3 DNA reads TGCGCCAGCAGCTTAGACAGGCCCGGAGGGGAGCAGTACTTC. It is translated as CASSLDRPGGEQYF.

The CDR3 sequence: CASSQVRTYEQYF. The CDR3 DNA follows: TGTGCCAGCAGCCAAGTAAGGACCTACGAGCAGTACTTC. The V gene is TRBV3-1, the J gene TRBJ2-7; D is unresolved. Trimming left V 1 base short and J 2 bases short, with 6 bases between. CDR3 length: 13 residues. Germline CDR1 reads LGHDT; CDR2 reads YNNKEL (reference sequence).

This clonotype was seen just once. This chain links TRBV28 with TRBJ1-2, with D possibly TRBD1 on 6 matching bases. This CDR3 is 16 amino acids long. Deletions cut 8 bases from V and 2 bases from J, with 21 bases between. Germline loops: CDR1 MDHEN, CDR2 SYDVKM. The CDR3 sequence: CASSSGGGRTNYGYTF. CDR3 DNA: TGTGCCAGCTCCTCGGGCGGGGGGCGGACAAACTATGGCTACACCTTC.